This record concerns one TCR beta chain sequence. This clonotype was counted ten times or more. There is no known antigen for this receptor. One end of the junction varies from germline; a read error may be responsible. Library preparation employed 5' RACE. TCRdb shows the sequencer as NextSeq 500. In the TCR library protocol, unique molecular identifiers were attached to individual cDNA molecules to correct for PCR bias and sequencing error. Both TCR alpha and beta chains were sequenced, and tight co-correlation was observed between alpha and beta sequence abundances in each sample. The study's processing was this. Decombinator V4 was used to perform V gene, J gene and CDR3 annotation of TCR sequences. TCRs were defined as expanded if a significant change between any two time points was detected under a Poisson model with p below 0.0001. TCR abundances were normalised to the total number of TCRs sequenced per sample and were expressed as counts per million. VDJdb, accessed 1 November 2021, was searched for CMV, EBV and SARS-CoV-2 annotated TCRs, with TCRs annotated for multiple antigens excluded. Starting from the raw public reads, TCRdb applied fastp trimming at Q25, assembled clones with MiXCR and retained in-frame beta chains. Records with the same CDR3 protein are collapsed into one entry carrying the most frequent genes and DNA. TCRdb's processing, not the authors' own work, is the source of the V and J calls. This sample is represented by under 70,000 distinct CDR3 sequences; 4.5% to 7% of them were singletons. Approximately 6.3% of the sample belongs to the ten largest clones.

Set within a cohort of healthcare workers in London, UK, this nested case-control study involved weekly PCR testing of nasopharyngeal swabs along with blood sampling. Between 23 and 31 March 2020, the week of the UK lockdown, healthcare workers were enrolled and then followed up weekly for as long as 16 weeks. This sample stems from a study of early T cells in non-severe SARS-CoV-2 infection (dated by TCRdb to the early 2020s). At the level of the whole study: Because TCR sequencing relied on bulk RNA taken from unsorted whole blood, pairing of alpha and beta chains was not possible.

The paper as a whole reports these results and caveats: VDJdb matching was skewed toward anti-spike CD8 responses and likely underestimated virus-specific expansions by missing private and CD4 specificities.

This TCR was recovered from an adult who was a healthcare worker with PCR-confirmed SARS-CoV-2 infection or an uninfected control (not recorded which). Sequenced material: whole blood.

The CDR3 region has the sequence CARSSQGTGWVKTEAFF. The DNA reads as follows: TGTGCCAGAAGCTCGCAGGGGACAGGGTGGGTGAAAACTGAAGCTTTCTTT. The rearranged segments are TRBV5-3 and TRBJ1-1, and TRBD1 aligns with 9 junction nucleotides. TRBV5-3 is an open reading frame whose function is uncertain. The CDR3 runs 17 residues from the cysteine to the phenylalanine. Only the CDR3 region is kept as DNA, spanning 51 bases read in frame from base 1.